The source of this TCR beta chain is a study of T and B cells in COVID-19 patients. Blood genomic DNA input for TRB amplification was 250-500 ng. Multiplex PCR with BIOMED2 TRB-A/B primer pools amplified TRB rearrangements. TCRdb recomputed calls from the multiplex PCR reads with MiXCR, one row per CDR3 protein. The table has about 14,000 distinct CDR3 sequences, 25% seen once. This CDR3 has 16 residues. Between the trimmed V and J ends, which lost 3 bases and 2 bases, there was a span of 15 bases. The germline V gene encodes CDR1 MNHNS and CDR2 SASEGT. This clonotype was detected ten times or more. This rearrangement joins TRBV6-1 to TRBJ2-3; no clear D. The TCR comes from a human donor who had recovered from COVID-19. Specimen: blood. The CDR3 here is CASSEYNSYITDTQYF. For the CDR3, the DNA is TGTGCCAGCAGTGAGTACAATAGCTATATCACAGATACGCAGTATTTT.